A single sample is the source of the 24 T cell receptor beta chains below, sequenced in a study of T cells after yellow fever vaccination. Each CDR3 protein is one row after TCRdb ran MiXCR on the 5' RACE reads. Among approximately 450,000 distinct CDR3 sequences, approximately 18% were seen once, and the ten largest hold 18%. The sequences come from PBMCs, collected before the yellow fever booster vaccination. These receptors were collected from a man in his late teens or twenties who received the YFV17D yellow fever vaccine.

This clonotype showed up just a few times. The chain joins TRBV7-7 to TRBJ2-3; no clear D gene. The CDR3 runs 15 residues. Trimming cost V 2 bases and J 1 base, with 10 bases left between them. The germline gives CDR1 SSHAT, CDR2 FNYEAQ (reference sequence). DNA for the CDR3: TGTGCCAGCAGCTTAAGGCCGGCGGGCACAGATACGCAGTATTTT. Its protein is CASSLRPAGTDTQYF. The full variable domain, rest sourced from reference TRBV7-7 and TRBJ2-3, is GAGVSQSPRYKVTKRGQDVTLRCDPISSHATLYWYQQALGQGPEFLTYFNYEAQPDKSGLPSDRFSAERPEGSISTLTIQRTEQRDSAMYRCASSLRPAGTDTQYFGPGTRLTVL.

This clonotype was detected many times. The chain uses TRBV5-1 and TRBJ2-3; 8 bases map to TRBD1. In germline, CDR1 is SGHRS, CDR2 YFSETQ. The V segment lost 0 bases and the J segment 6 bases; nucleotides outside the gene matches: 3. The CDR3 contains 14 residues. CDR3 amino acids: CASSLDRGKDTQYF. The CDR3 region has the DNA TGCGCCAGCAGCTTGGACAGGGGGAAGGATACGCAGTATTTT.

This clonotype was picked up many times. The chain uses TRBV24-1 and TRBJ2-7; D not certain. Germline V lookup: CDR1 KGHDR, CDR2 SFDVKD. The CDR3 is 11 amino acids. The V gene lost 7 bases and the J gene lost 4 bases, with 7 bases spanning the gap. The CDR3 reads CATRLGYEQYV. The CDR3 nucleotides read TGTGCCACCAGGTTGGGTTACGAGCAGTACGTC.

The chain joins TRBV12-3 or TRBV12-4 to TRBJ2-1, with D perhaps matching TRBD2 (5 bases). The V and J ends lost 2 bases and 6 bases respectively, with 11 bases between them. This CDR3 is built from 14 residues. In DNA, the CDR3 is TGTGCCAGCAGTTTACGGACTGCGGGCAATGAGCAGTTCTTC. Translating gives CASSLRTAGNEQFF.

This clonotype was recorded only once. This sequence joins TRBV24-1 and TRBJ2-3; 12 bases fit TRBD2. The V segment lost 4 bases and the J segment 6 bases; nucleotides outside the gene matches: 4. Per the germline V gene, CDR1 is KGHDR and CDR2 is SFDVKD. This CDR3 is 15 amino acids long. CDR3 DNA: TGTGCCACCAGTGACTGGACTAGCGGGGAGGATACGCAGTATTTT. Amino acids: CATSDWTSGEDTQYF.

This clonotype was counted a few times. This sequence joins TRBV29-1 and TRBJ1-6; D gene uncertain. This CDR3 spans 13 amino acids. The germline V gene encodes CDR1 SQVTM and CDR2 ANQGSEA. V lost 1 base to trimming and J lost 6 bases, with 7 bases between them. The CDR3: CSVEVQPNSPLHF. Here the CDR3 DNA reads TGCAGCGTTGAAGTACAGCCTAATTCACCCCTCCACTTT.

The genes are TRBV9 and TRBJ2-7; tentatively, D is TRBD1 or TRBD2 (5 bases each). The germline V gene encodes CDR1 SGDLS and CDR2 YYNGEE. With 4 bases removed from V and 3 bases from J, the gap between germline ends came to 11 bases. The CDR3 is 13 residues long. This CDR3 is CASSPLGDYEQYF. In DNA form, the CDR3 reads TGTGCCAGCAGCCCACTGGGGGACTACGAGCAGTACTTC.

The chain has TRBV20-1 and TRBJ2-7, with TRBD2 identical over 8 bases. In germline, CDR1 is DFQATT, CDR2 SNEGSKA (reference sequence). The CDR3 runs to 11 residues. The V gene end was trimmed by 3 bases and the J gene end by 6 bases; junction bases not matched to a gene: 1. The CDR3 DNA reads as TGCAGTGCTAGGAGCGGGGGCGAGCAGTACGTC. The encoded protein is CSARSGGEQYV.

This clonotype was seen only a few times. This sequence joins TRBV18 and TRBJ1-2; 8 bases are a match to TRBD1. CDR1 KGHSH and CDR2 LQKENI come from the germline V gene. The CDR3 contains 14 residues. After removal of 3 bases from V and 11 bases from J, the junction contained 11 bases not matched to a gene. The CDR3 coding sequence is TGTGCCAGCTCACCCGGAGCAGGGGGCTTTTCGTACACCTTC. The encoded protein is CASSPGAGGFSYTF.

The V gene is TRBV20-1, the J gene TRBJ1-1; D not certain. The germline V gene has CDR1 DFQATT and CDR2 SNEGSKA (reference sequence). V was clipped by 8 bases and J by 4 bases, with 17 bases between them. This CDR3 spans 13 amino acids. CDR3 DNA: TGCAGTCCTGGCACGAGGGAGGGCACTGAAGCTTTCTTT. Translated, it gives CSPGTREGTEAFF.

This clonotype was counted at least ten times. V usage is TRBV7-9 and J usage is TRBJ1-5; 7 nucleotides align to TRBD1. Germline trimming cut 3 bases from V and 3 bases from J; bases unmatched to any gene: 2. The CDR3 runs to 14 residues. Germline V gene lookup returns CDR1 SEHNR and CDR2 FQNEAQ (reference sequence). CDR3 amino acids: CASSLGQSNQPQHF. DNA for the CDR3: TGTGCCAGCAGCTTGGGACAGTCCAATCAGCCCCAGCATTTT. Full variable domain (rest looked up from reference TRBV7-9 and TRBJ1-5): DTGVSQNPRHKITKRGQNVTFRCDPISEHNRLYWYRQTLGQGPEFLTYFQNEAQLEKSRLLSDRFSAERPKGSFSTLEIQRTEQGDSAMYLCASSLGQSNQPQHFGDGTRLSIL.

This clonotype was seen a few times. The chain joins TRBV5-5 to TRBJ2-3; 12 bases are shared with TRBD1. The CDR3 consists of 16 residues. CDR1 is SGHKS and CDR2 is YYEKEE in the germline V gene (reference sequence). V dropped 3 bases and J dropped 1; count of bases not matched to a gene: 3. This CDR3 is CASSWGQGAGTDTQYF. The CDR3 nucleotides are TGTGCCAGCAGCTGGGGACAGGGGGCCGGCACAGATACGCAGTATTTT.

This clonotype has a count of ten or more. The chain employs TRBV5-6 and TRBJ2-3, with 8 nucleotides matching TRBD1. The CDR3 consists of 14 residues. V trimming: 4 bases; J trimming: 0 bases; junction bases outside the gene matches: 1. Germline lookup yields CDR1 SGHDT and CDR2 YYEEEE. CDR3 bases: TGTGCCAGCAGCCGACAGGGGAGCACAGATACGCAGTATTTT. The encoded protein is CASSRQGSTDTQYF.

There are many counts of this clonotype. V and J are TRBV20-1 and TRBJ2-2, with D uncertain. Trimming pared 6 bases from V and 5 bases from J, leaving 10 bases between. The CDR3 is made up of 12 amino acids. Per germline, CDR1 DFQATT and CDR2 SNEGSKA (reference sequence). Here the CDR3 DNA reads TGCAGTGCCCCGGAAGTAACCGGGGAGCTGTTTTTT. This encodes CSAPEVTGELFF.

The chain's CDR3 is CASSQGYLNTEAFF. In nucleotides, the CDR3 is TGCGCCAGCAGCCAAGGCTATTTAAACACTGAAGCTTTCTTT. The chain uses TRBV4-3 and TRBJ1-1; the D is unclear. Germline values: CDR1 LGHNA, CDR2 YSLEER. CDR3 length equals 14 residues. V lost 1 base, J lost 2 bases, and 8 bases lay in between.

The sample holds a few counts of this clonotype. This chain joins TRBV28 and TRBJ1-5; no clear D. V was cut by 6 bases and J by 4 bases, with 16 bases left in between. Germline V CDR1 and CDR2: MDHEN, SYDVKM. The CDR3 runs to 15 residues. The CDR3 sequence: CASSPYKGGNQPQHF. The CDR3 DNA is TGTGCCAGCAGCCCCTACAAGGGCGGGAATCAGCCCCAGCATTTT.

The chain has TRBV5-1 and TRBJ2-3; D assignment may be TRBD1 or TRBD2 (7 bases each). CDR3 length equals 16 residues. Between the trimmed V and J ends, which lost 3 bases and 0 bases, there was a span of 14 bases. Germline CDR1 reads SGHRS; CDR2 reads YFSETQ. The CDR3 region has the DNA TGCGCCAGCAGCTCCCCAGGGGGGGTTAGCACAGATACGCAGTATTTT. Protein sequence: CASSSPGGVSTDTQYF.

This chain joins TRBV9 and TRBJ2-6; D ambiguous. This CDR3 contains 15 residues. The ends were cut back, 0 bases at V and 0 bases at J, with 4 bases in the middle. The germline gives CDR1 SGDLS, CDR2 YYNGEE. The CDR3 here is CASSVAISGANVLTF. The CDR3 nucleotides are TGTGCCAGCAGCGTAGCTATCTCTGGGGCCAACGTCCTGACTTTC.

CDR3: CASSPGLASEQYV. Written as DNA, the CDR3 is TGCGCCAGCAGCCCGGGACTAGCCAGCGAGCAGTACGTC. The chain links TRBV4-1 to TRBJ2-7, with 9 bases matching TRBD2. Trimming cost V 4 bases and J 6 bases; bases outside gene matches: 4. CDR3 length: 13 amino acids. The germline V gene encodes CDR1 MGHRA and CDR2 YSYEKL.

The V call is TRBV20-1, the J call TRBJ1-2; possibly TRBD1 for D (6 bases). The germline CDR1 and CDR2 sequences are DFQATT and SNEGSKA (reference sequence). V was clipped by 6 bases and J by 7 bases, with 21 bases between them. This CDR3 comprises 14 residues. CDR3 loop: CSAGVGALGVGYTF. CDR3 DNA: TGCAGTGCAGGGGTGGGGGCGCTGGGAGTTGGCTACACCTTC.

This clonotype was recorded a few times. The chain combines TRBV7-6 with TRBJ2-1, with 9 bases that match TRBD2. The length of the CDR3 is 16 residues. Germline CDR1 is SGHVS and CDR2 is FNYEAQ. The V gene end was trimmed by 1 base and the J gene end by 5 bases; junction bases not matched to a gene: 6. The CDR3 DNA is TGTGCCAGCAGCTTAGGGGTAGCTAGCGGGGACAATGAGCAGTTCTTC. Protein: CASSLGVASGDNEQFF.

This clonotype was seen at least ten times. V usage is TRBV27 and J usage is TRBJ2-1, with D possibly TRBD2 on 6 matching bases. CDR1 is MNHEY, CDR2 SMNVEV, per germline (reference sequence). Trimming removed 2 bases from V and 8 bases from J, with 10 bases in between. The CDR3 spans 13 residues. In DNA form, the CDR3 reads TGTGCCAGCAGTTTAAGGGGAGGACATGAGCAGTTCTTC. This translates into CASSLRGGHEQFF.

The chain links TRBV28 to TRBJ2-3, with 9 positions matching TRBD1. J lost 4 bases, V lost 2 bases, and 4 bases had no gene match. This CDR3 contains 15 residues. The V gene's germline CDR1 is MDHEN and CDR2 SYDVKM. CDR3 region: CASSLGQGSSDTQYF. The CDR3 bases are TGTGCCAGCAGTTTAGGACAGGGGTCATCAGATACGCAGTATTTT. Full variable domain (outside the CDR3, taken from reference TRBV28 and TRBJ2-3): DVKVTQSSRYLVKRTGEKVFLECVQDMDHENMFWYRQDPGLGLRLIYFSYDVKMKEKGDIPEGYSVSREKKERFSLILESASTNQTSMYLCASSLGQGSSDTQYFGPGTRLTVL.

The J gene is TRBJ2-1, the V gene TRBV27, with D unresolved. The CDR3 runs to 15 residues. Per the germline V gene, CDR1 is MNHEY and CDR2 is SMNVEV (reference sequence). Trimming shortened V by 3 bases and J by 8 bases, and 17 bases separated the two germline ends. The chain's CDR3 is CASSLSWHTRDEQFF. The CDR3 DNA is TGTGCCAGCAGTTTGTCTTGGCATACCCGCGATGAGCAGTTCTTC.